This TCR beta chain appears in the sequencing data of a study of low-dose radiotherapy and immunotherapy resistance in tumors. Whole-study context: The study gave Cohort 2 1 Gy per fraction every two weeks, totaling 13 Gy over 26 weeks.

The germline V gene has CDR1 LNHDA and CDR2 SQIVND (reference sequence). The CDR3 has 15 residues. The junction had 11 bases not matched to a gene; V was cut back by 7 bases and J by 5 bases. There are many counts of this clonotype. Primers used for first-strand cDNA, a TRAV- and TRBV-specific set, covered both alpha and beta chains. TCR amplification involved roughly 21 PCR cycles with a constant-region primer and V-primer adapter. TCRdb fed the reads into MiXCR, producing one record per CDR3 protein. The data show 60,000 or so distinct CDR3 sequences, less than 30% seen once. Time point described: after trial treatment. This sample's treatment: LDRT plus nivolumab, ipilimumab, low-dose cyclophosphamide and aspirin (RACIN trial). Low-dose radiotherapy and low-dose cyclophosphamide, together with aspirin, ipilimumab and nivolumab, were given to donors.

The specimen comprised PBMCs, sampled after low-dose radiotherapy plus immunotherapy. The V gene is TRBV19, the J gene TRBJ1-2; 9 positions match TRBD1. This clonotype was sampled from a male donor with prostate cancer. DNA for the CDR3: TGTGCCAGTACTCCTCAACAGGGGGCCGGGTATGGCTACACCTTC. Translated: CASTPQQGAGYGYTF.